This record covers a single T cell receptor beta chain. Its antigen is currently unknown. The sample comes from a study of cytomegalovirus exposure and HLA in healthy donors. The study's findings and limits: Associated with HLA alleles at 0.05 false discovery rate in a later analysis were fewer than 20,000 TCR beta sequences.

CDR3 length: 15 amino acids. Trimming cost V 2 bases and J 1 base, with 9 bases left between them. Germline V gene data show CDR1 as SGHDT and CDR2 as YYEEEE. Use of 60 Vbeta and 13 Jbeta primers characterized the PCR. Clones were read by immunoSEQ multiplex PCR, and TCRdb kept only the in-frame ones, dropping some. The listing contains 60,000 to 85,000 clones. The gene calls are TRBV5-6 and TRBJ1-4; D remains ambiguous. This receptor was taken from a man aged 45-65 years in good health and CMV-seropositive. Specimen: PBMCs. Written as DNA, the CDR3 is TGTGCCAGCAGCTTTACGGGTGTAACTAATGAAAAACTGTTTTTT. This codes for CASSFTGVTNEKLFF.